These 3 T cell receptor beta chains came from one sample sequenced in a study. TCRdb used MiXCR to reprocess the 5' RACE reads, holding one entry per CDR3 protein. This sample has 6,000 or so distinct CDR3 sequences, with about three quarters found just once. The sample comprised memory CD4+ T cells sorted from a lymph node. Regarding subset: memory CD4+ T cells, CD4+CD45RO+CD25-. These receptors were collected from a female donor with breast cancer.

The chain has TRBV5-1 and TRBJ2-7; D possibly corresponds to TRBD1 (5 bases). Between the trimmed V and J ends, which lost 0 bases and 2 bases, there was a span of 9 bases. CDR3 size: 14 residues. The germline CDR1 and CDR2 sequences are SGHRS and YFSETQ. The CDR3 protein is CASSLGQQTYEQYF. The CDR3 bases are TGCGCCAGCAGCTTGGGACAGCAGACCTACGAGCAGTACTTC.

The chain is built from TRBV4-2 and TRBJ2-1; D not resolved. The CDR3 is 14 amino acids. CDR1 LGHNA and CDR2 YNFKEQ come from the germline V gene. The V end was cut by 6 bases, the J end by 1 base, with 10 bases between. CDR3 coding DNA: TGTGCCAGCAGTACGACTGGTTCCTACAATGAGCAGTTCTTC. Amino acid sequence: CASSTTGSYNEQFF.

CDR3: CASSLSGRKDTQYF. The CDR3 DNA reads as TGTGCCAGCAGTTTGTCCGGTAGGAAAGATACGCAGTATTTT. The chain carries TRBV12-3 or TRBV12-4 and TRBJ2-3; D unresolved. V lost 3 bases to trimming and J lost 5 bases, with 12 bases between them. The CDR3 covers 14 residues.